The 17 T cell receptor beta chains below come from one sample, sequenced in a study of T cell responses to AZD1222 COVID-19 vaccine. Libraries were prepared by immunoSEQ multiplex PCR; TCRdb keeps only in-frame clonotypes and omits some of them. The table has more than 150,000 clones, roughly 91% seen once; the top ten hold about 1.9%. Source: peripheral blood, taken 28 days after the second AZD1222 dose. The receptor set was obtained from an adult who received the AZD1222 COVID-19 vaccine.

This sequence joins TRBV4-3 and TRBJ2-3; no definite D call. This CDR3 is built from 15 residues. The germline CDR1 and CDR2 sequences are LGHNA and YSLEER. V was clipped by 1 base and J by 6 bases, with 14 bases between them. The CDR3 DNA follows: TGCGCCAGCAGCCAAGGCGACCGTACCACCGATACGCAGTATTTT. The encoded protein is CASSQGDRTTDTQYF.

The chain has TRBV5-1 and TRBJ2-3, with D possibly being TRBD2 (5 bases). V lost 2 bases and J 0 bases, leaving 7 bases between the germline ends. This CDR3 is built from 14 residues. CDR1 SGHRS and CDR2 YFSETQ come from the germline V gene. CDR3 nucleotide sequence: TGCGCCAGCAGCTTACCGGGGAGCACAGATACGCAGTATTTT. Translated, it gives CASSLPGSTDTQYF.

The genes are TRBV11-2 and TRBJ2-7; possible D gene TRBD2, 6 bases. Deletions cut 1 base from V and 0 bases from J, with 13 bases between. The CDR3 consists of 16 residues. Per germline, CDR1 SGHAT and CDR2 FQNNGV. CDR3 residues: CASSLGGVADSYEQYF. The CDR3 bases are TGTGCCAGCAGCTTAGGAGGGGTAGCGGACTCCTACGAGCAGTACTTC.

In nucleotides, the CDR3 is TGTGCCACCAGCGGTGGTCGTGGTTACAATGAGCAGTTCTTC. It translates to CATSGGRGYNEQFF. The gene calls are TRBV15 and TRBJ2-1, with unresolved D. Germline values: CDR1 LNHNV, CDR2 YYDKDF (reference sequence). The CDR3 extends over 14 amino acids. V shed 5 bases and J shed 4 bases, with 12 bases lying between them. The complete variable domain, with remaining parts taken from reference TRBV15 and TRBJ2-1, reads DAMVIQNPRYQVTQFGKPVTLSCSQTLNHNVMYWYQQKSSQAPKLLFHYYDKDFNNEADTPDNFQSRRPNTSFCFLDIRSPGLGDTAMYLCATSGGRGYNEQFFGPGTRLTVL.

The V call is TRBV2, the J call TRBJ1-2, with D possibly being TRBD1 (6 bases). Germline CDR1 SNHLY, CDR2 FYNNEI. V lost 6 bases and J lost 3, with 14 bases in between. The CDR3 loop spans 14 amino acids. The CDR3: CASSARDTDYGYTF. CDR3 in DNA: TGTGCCAGCAGCGCCCGGGACACGGACTATGGCTACACCTTC.

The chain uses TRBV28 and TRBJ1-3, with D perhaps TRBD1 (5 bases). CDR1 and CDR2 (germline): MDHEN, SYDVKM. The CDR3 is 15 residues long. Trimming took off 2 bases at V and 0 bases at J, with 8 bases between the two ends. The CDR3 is CASSLITGSGNTIYF. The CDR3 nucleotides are TGTGCCAGCAGTTTAATAACAGGCTCTGGAAACACCATATATTTT.

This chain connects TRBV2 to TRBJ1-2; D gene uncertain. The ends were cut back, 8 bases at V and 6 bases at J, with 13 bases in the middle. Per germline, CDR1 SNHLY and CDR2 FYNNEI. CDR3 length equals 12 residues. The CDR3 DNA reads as TGTGCCAGCCATGCACAGCAGCATGGCTACACCTTC. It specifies CASHAQQHGYTF.

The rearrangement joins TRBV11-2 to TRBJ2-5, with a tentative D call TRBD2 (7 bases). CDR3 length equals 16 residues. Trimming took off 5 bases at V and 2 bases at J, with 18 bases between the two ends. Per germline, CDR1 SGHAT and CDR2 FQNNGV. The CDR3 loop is CASSTREGGAQETQYF. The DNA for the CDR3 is TGTGCCAGCAGCACCCGGGAAGGGGGGGCTCAAGAGACCCAGTACTTC.

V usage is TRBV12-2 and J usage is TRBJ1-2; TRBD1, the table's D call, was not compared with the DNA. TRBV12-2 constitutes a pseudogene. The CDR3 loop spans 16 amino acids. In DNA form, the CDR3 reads TGTGCAAGTCGCTTGGGGAGAGACAGGCTAAGCTATGGCTACACCTTC. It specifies CASRLGRDRLSYGYTF.

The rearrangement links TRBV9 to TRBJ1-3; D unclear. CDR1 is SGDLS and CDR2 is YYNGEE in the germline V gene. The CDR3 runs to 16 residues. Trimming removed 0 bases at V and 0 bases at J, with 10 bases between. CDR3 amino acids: CASSVEAYISGNTIYF. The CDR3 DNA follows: TGTGCCAGCAGCGTAGAGGCATACATCTCTGGAAACACCATATATTTT.

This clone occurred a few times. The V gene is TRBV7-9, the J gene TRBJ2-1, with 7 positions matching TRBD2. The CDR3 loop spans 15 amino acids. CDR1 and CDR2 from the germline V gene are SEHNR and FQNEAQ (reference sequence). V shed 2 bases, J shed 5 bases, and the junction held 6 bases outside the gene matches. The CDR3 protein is CASSLNSGEHNEQFF. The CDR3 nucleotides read TGTGCCAGCAGCTTAAACAGCGGGGAGCACAATGAGCAGTTCTTC.

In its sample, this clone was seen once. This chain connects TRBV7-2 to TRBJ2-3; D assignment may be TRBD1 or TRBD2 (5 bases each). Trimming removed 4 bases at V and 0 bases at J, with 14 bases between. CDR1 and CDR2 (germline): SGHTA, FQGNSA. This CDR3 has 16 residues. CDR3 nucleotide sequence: TGTGCCAGCAGCTCGTACGGGGCGGGCAGCACAGATACGCAGTATTTT. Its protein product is CASSSYGAGSTDTQYF. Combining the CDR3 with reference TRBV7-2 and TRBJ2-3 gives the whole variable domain GAGVSQSPSNKVTEKGKDVELRCDPISGHTALYWYRQSLGQGLEFLIYFQGNSAPDKSGLPSDRFSAERTGGSVSTLTIQRTQQEDSAVYLCASSSYGAGSTDTQYFGPGTRLTVL.

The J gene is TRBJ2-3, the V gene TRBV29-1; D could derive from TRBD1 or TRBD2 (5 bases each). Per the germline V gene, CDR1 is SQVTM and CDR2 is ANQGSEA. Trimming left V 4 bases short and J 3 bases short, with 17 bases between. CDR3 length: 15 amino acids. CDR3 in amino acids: CSVVGDLSKTDTQYF. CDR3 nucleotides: TGCAGCGTTGTGGGGGACCTATCGAAAACAGATACGCAGTATTTT.

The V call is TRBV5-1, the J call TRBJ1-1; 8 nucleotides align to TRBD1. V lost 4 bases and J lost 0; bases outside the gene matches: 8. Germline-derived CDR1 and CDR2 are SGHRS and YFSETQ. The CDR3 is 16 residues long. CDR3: CASSPLGTGLNTEAFF. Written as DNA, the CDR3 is TGCGCCAGCAGCCCTTTGGGGACAGGTTTGAACACTGAAGCTTTCTTT.

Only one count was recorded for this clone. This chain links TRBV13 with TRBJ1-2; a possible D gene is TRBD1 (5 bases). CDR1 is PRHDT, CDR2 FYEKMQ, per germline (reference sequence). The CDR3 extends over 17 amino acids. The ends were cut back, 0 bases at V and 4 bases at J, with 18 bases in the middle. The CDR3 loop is CASSLGRGGTLVYGYTF. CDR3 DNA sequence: TGTGCCAGCAGCTTAGGCCGGGGAGGGACTCTGGTCTATGGCTACACCTTC.

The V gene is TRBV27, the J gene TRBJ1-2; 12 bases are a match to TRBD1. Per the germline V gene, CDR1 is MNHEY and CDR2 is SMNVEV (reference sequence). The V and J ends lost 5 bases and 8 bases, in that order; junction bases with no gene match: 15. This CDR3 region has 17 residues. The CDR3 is CASSTGQGAATHSGYTF. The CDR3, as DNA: TGTGCCAGCAGTACGGGACAGGGGGCCGCTACCCACTCGGGCTACACCTTC.

Written as DNA, the CDR3 is TGTGCCAGCACACGGACAGGGGGGAACACTGAAGCTTTCTTT. It is translated as CASTRTGGNTEAFF. The gene calls are TRBV30 and TRBJ1-1, with 10 bases aligning to TRBD1. CDR1 GTSNPN and CDR2 SVGIG come from the germline V gene (reference sequence). The length of the CDR3 is 14 residues. The trim removed 8 bases at V and 1 base at J, leaving 7 bases unmatched.